This TCR beta chain is drawn from a study of CD8 T cells in ankylosing spondylitis. Molecular-barcoded quantitative 5'-RACE produced these TCR beta libraries. TCRdb independently ran MiXCR on the 5' RACE reads; one entry per CDR3 protein. This repertoire shows around 890,000 distinct CDR3 sequences, 12% found once; its top ten account for more than 0.5%. In regard to this clonotype: As yet, its antigen is unknown.

The study's findings and limits: A motif in TCR beta, a set of eight or nine highly homologous variants, appeared characteristic of ankylosing spondylitis blood. Clones tied to disease were said to be significantly enriched in matched ankylosing spondylitis synovial fluid. Disease-linked clones were CD8+ and relatively rare in peripheral blood.

From germline, CDR1 is DFQATT and CDR2 SNEGSKA (reference sequence). V shed 3 bases and J shed 8 bases, with 8 bases lying between them. The CDR3 contains 11 residues. The sequencing input was blood, either unsorted or a sorted T cell fraction (not recorded which). The TCR was taken from a male donor with ankylosing spondylitis. This chain links TRBV20-1 with TRBJ2-1; D remains ambiguous. CDR3 amino acids: CSASTIYEQFF. In nucleotides, the CDR3 is TGCAGTGCTAGTACTATTTATGAGCAGTTCTTC.